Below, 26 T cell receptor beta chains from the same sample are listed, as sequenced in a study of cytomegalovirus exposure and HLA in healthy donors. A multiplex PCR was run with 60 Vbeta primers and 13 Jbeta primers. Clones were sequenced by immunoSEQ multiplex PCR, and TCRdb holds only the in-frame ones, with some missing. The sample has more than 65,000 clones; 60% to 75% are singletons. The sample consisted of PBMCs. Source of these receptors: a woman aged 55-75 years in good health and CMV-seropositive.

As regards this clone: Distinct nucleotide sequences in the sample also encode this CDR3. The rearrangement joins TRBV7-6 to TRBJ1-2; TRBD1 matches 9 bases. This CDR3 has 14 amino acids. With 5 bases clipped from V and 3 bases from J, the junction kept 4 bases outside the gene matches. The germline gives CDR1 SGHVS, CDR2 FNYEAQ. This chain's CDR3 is CASSRGTGYYGYTF. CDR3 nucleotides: TGTGCCAGCAGCCGCGGGACAGGGTACTATGGCTACACCTTC.

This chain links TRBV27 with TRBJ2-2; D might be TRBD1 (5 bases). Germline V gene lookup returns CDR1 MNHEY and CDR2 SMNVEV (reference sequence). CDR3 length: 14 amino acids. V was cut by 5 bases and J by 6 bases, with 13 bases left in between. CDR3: CASSPQGEAGELFF. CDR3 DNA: TGTGCCAGCAGTCCCCAGGGTGAGGCCGGGGAGCTGTTTTTT.

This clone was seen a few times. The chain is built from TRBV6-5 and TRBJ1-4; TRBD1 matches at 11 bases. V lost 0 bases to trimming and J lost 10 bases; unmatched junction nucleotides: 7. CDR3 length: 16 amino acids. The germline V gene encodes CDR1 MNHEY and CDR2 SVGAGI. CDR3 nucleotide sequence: TGTGCCAGCAGTTACTCGAAGGGGACAGGGGGAGGAAAACTGTTTTTT. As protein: CASSYSKGTGGGKLFF.

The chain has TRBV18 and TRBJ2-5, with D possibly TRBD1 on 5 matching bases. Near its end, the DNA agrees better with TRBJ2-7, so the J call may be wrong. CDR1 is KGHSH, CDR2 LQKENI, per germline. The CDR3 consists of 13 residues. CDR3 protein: CASSADSSYEQYF. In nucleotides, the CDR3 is TGTGCCAGCTCAGCCGACAGCTCCTACGAGCAGTACTTC.

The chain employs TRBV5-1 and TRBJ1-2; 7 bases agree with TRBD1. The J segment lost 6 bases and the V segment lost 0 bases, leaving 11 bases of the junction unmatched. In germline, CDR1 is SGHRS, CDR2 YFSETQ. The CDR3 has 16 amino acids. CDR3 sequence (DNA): TGCGCCAGCAGCTTGGCTCCCGGGACAGCGAAAAATGGCTACACCTTC. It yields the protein CASSLAPGTAKNGYTF.

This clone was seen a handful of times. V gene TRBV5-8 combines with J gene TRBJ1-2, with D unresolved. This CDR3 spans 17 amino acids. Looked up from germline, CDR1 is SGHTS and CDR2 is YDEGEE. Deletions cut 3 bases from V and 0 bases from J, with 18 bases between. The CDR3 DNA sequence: TGTGCCAGCAGCTCCCCACAGCGGATAAGAACTAACTATGGCTACACCTTC. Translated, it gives CASSSPQRIRTNYGYTF. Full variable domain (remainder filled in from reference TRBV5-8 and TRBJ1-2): EAGVTQSPTHLIKTRGQQATLRCSPISGHTSVYWYQQALGLGLQFLLWYDEGEERNRGNFPPRFSGRQFPNYSSELNVNALELEDSALYLCASSSPQRIRTNYGYTFGSGTRLTVV.

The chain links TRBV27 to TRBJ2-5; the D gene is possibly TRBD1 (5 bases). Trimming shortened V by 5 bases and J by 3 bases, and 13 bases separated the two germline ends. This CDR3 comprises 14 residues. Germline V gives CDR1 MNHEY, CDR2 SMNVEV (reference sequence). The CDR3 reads CASSTWTRKETQYF. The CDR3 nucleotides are TGTGCCAGCAGTACTTGGACAAGGAAAGAGACCCAGTACTTC.

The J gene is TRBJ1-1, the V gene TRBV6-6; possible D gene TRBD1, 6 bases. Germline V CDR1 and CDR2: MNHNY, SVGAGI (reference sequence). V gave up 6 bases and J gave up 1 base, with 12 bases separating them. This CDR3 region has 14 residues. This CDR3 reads CASSLTDRNTEAFF. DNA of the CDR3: TGTGCCAGCAGCCTTACGGACAGGAACACTGAAGCTTTCTTT.

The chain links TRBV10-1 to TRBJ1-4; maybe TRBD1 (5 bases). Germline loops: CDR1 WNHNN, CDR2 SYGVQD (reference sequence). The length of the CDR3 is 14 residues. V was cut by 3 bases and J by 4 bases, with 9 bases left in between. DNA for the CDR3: TGCGCCAGCAGTGAAACAGGAAATAATGAAAAACTGTTTTTT. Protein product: CASSETGNNEKLFF.

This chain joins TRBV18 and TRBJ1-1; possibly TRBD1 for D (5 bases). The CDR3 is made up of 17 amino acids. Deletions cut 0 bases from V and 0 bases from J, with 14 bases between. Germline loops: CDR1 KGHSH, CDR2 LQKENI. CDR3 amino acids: CASSPPRRGGMNTEAFF. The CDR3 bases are TGTGCCAGCTCACCACCGCGAAGGGGCGGAATGAACACTGAAGCTTTCTTT. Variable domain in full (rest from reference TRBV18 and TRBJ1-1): NAGVMQNPRHLVRRRGQEARLRCSPMKGHSHVYWYRQLPEEGLKFMVYLQKENIIDESGMPKERFSAEFPKEGPSILRIQQVVRGDSAAYFCASSPPRRGGMNTEAFFGQGTRLTVV.

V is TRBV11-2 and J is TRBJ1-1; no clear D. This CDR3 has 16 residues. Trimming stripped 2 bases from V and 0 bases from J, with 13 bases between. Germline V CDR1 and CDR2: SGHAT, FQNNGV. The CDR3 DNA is TGTGCCAGCAGCTTAAGGAGGTCGGGATTGAACACTGAAGCTTTCTTT. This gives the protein CASSLRRSGLNTEAFF. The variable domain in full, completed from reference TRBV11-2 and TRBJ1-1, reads EAGVAQSPRYKIIEKRQSVAFWCNPISGHATLYWYQQILGQGPKLLIQFQNNGVVDDSQLPKDRFSAERLKGVDSTLKIQPAKLEDSAVYLCASSLRRSGLNTEAFFGQGTRLTVV.

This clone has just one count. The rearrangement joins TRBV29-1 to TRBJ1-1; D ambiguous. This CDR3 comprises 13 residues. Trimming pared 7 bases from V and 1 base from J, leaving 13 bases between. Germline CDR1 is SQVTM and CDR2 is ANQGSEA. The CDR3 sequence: CSATYGGNTEAFF. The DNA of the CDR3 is TGCAGCGCGACCTACGGCGGGAACACTGAAGCTTTCTTT.

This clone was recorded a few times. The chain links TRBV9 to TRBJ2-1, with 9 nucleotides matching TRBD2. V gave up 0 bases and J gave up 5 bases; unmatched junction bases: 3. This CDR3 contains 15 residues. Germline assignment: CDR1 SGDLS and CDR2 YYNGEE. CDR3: CASSVDAGGDNEQFF. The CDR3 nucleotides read TGTGCCAGCAGCGTAGATGCGGGAGGGGACAATGAGCAGTTCTTC.

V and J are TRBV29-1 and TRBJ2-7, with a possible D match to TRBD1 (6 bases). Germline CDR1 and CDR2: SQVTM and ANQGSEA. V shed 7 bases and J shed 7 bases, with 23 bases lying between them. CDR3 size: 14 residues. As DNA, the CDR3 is TGCAGCGCCTCCAGGGACACCGGGCTAGAAGAGCAGTACTTC. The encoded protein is CSASRDTGLEEQYF.

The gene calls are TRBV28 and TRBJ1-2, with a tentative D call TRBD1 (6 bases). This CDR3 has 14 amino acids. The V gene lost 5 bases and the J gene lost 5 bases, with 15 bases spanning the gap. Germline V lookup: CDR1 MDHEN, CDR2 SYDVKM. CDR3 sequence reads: CASSLGGGHYGYTF. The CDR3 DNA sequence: TGTGCCAGCAGTCTCGGGGGGGGGCATTATGGCTACACCTTC.

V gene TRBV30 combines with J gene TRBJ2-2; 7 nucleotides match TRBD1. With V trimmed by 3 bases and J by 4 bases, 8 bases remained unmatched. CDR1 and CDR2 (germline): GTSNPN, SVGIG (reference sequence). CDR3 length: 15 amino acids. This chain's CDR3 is CAWRATGVGTGELFF. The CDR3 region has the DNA TGTGCCTGGAGGGCTACAGGGGTGGGCACCGGGGAGCTGTTTTTT.

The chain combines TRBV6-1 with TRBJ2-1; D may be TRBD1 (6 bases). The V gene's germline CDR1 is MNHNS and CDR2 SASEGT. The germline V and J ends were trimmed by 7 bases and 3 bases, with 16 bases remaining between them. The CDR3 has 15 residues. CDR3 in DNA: TGTGCCAGCAACAAGGGACACAACCGCTACAATGAGCAGTTCTTC. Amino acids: CASNKGHNRYNEQFF.

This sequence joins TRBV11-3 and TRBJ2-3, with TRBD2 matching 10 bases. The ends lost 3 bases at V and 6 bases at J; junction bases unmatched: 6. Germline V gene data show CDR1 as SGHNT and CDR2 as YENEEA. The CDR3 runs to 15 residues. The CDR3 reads CASSLVAGGPDTQYF. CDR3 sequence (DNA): TGTGCCAGCAGCTTGGTAGCGGGGGGCCCCGATACGCAGTATTTT.

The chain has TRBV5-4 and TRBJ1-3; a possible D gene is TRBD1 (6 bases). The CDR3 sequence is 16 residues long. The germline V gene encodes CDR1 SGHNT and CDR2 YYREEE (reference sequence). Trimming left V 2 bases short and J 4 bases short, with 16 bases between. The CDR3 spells CASSLSGDRIGNTIYF. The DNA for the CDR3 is TGTGCCAGCAGCTTATCGGGTGACAGGATCGGAAACACCATATATTTT.

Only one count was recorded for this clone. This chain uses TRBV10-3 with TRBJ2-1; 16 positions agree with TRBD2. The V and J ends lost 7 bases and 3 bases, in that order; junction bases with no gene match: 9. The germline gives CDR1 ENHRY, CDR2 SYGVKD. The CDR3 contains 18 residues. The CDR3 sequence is CAITSGTSGGAIYNEQFF. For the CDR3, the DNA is TGTGCCATCACCTCCGGGACTAGCGGGGGGGCTATCTACAATGAGCAGTTCTTC.

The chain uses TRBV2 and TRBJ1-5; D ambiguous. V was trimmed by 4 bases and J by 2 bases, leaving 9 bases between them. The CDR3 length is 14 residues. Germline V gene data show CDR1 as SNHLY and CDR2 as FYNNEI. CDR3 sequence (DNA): TGTGCCAGCAGTGGAGGGTTCGGCAATCAGCCCCAGCATTTT. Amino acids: CASSGGFGNQPQHF.

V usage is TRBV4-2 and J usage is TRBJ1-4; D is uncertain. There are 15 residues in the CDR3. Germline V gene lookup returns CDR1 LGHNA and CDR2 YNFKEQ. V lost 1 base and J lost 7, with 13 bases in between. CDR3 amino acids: CASSQATPVVEKLFF. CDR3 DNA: TGTGCCAGCAGCCAAGCAACGCCGGTAGTTGAAAAACTGTTTTTT.

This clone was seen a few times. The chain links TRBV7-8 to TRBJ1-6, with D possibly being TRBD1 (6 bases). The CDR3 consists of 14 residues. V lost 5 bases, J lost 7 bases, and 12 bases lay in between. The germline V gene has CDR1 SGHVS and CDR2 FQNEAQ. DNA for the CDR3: TGTGCCAGCAGCCCCGGACAGTGGAATTCACCCCTCCACTTT. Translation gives CASSPGQWNSPLHF. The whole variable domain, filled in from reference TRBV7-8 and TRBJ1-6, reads GAGVSQSPRYKVAKRGQDVALRCDPISGHVSLFWYQQALGQGPEFLTYFQNEAQLDKSGLPSDRFFAERPEGSVSTLKIQRTQQEDSAVYLCASSPGQWNSPLHFGNGTRLTVT.

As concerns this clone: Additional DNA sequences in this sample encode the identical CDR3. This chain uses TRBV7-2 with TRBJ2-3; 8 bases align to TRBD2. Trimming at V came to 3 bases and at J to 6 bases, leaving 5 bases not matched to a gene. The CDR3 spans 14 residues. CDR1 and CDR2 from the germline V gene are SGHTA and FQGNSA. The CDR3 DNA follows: TGTGCCAGCAGCTTCGGGGGGGCCAGGGATACGCAGTATTTT. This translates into CASSFGGARDTQYF. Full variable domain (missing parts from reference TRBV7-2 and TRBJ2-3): GAGVSQSPSNKVTEKGKDVELRCDPISGHTALYWYRQSLGQGLEFLIYFQGNSAPDKSGLPSDRFSAERTGGSVSTLTIQRTQQEDSAVYLCASSFGGARDTQYFGPGTRLTVL.

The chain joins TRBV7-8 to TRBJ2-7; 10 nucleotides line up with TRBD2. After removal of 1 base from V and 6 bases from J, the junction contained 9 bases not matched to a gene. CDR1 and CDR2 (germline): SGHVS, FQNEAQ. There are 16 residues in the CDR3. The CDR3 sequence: CASSLGGDSGGLEQYF. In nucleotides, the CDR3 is TGTGCCAGCAGCTTAGGGGGGGATAGCGGGGGGCTCGAGCAGTACTTC.

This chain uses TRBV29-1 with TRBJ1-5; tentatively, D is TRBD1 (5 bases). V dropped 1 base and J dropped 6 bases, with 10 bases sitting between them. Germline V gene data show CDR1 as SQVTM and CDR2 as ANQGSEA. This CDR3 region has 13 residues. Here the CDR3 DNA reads TGCAGCGTTGAAGGGCAGGGTGGTCAGCCCCAGCATTTT. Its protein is CSVEGQGGQPQHF.